Below are 13 T cell receptor beta chains sequenced from a single sample in a study of T cell responses to AZD1222 COVID-19 vaccine. TCRdb keeps only in-frame clones here, not all; method: immunoSEQ multiplex PCR. This sample has some 130,000 clones; approximately 91% occur once, and the top ten carry less than 1.3%. Source: peripheral blood, taken 28 days after the second AZD1222 dose. The receptors were sampled from an adult who received the AZD1222 COVID-19 vaccine.

The chain joins TRBV28 to TRBJ1-2, with TRBD1 matching 9 bases. Trimming removed 5 bases from V and 4 bases from J; junction bases left unmatched: 5. The V gene's germline CDR1 is MDHEN and CDR2 SYDVKM. The CDR3 length is 14 residues. CDR3 coding DNA: TGTGCCAGCAGTACTACAGGGGGCGGCTATGGCTACACCTTC. It encodes CASSTTGGGYGYTF.

The chain recombines TRBV19 with TRBJ1-2; TRBD1 aligns across 7 bases. Germline CDR1 is LNHDA and CDR2 is SQIVND (reference sequence). The CDR3 consists of 17 residues. Trimming took 7 bases from V and 0 from J; bases not matched to a gene: 14. The CDR3 reads CASTGPRTGLSNYGYTF. The CDR3 coding sequence is TGTGCCAGTACAGGGCCCCGGACAGGATTATCTAACTATGGCTACACCTTC.

J is TRBJ1-2 and V is TRBV7-8; 8 nucleotides line up with TRBD1. This CDR3 comprises 16 residues. Germline V gene data show CDR1 as SGHVS and CDR2 as FQNEAQ. J lost 3 bases, V lost 5 bases, and 11 bases had no gene match. The CDR3 sequence is CASSPDRTGSYYGYTF. Written as DNA, the CDR3 is TGTGCCAGCAGCCCTGATCGGACAGGGAGTTACTATGGCTACACCTTC.

This chain links TRBV27 with TRBJ2-7; the D gene is possibly TRBD1 (6 bases). The CDR3 spans 14 residues. V was cut by 5 bases and J by 4 bases, with 15 bases left in between. Germline loops: CDR1 MNHEY, CDR2 SMNVEV (reference sequence). CDR3 coding DNA: TGTGCCAGCAGTCCCAACAGGGATTGGTACGAGCAGTACTTC. This sequence encodes CASSPNRDWYEQYF.

This CDR3 reads CASSWTATRRDEQYF. CDR3 coding DNA: TGTGCCAGCAGCTGGACAGCAACCCGTCGTGACGAGCAGTACTTC. The J gene is TRBJ2-7, the V gene TRBV7-9; perhaps TRBD1 as D (6 bases). The ends were cut back, 4 bases at V and 5 bases at J, with 18 bases in the middle. CDR3 length: 15 residues. Looked up from germline, CDR1 is SEHNR and CDR2 is FQNEAQ (reference sequence).

The chain uses TRBV19 and TRBJ1-4; no clear D. The CDR3 covers 13 residues. Looked up from germline, CDR1 is LNHDA and CDR2 is SQIVND (reference sequence). Deletions cut 1 base from V and 10 bases from J, with 10 bases between. The CDR3 is CASSIGETGKLFF. CDR3 nucleotides: TGTGCCAGTAGTATAGGCGAGACGGGAAAACTGTTTTTT.

The chain couples TRBV5-4 to TRBJ2-7; 9 nucleotides agree with TRBD1. Germline CDR1 and CDR2: SGHNT and YYREEE (reference sequence). This CDR3 comprises 18 residues. Trimming took 4 bases from V and 2 from J; bases not matched to a gene: 16. The CDR3 region is CASSSPGQGSFFPYEQYF. CDR3 coding DNA: TGTGCCAGCAGCAGTCCGGGACAGGGCTCTTTCTTCCCCTACGAGCAGTACTTC.

This chain links TRBV12-3 or TRBV12-4 with TRBJ2-7, with D perhaps given as TRBD1 or TRBD2 (5 bases each). The ends were cut back, 5 bases at V and 6 bases at J, with 11 bases in the middle. CDR3 length equals 12 residues. The CDR3 protein is CASSEWGFEQYF. CDR3 in DNA: TGTGCCAGCAGTGAATGGGGGTTCGAGCAGTACTTC.

The chain couples TRBV9 to TRBJ2-1; TRBD1 might be the D (6 bases). Germline CDR1 reads SGDLS; CDR2 reads YYNGEE. The CDR3 runs to 13 residues. The ends were cut back, 3 bases at V and 9 bases at J, with 13 bases in the middle. CDR3 in DNA: TGTGCCAGCAGCGCGGACAGTTGGGGTGAGCAGTTCTTC. Its protein product is CASSADSWGEQFF.

This clone occurred once. The rearrangement uses TRBV9 and TRBJ2-7, with D tentatively TRBD2 (5 bases). The CDR3 sequence is 14 residues long. Germline V gene data show CDR1 as SGDLS and CDR2 as YYNGEE. V lost 2 bases and J lost 4, with 13 bases in between. The CDR3: CASSVSLVEYEQYF. In nucleotides, the CDR3 is TGTGCCAGCAGCGTCTCACTAGTTGAGTACGAGCAGTACTTC.

The chain combines TRBV7-8 with TRBJ2-1, with 10 bases identical to TRBD2. This CDR3 region has 15 residues. J gave up 9 bases and V 4 bases, and 9 bases lay outside the gene matches. CDR1 SGHVS and CDR2 FQNEAQ come from the germline V gene. The CDR3 is CASSSQLAGLGEQFF. As DNA, the CDR3 is TGTGCCAGCAGCTCCCAACTAGCGGGATTAGGTGAGCAGTTCTTC. The whole variable domain, remainder taken from reference TRBV7-8 and TRBJ2-1, is GAGVSQSPRYKVAKRGQDVALRCDPISGHVSLFWYQQALGQGPEFLTYFQNEAQLDKSGLPSDRFFAERPEGSVSTLKIQRTQQEDSAVYLCASSSQLAGLGEQFFGPGTRLTVL.

The gene calls are TRBV18 and TRBJ2-7, with 10 bases identical to TRBD1. The CDR3 is made up of 17 amino acids. V was pared by 2 bases and J by 2 bases, with 9 bases of the junction left unmatched. Looked up from germline, CDR1 is KGHSH and CDR2 is LQKENI. As DNA, the CDR3 is TGTGCCAGCTCACCAGGGTTGGACAGGGGGGGTGCCTACGAGCAGTACTTC. Translating gives CASSPGLDRGGAYEQYF. Using reference TRBV18 and TRBJ2-7 for the parts outside the CDR3, the full variable domain is NAGVMQNPRHLVRRRGQEARLRCSPMKGHSHVYWYRQLPEEGLKFMVYLQKENIIDESGMPKERFSAEFPKEGPSILRIQQVVRGDSAAYFCASSPGLDRGGAYEQYFGPGTRLTVT.

As concerns this clone: This specimen includes other DNA sequences encoding the same CDR3. The chain combines TRBV7-8 with TRBJ2-1; a possible D gene is TRBD2 (6 bases). CDR1 SGHVS and CDR2 FQNEAQ come from the germline V gene. This CDR3 comprises 12 residues. Deletions cut 5 bases from V and 7 bases from J, with 9 bases between. In nucleotides, the CDR3 is TGTGCCAGCAGCCCTGGGGGGAATGAGCAGTTCTTC. Its protein product is CASSPGGNEQFF.